This entry describes one TCR beta chain. Deletions cut 4 bases from V and 4 bases from J, with 20 bases between. This CDR3 has 16 amino acids. Germline V gene sequence: CDR1 SGHTA, CDR2 FQGNSA. This entry is derived from a study of PD-L1 blockade in urothelial cancer. Overall study: The analyses of blood took place 3 weeks (second dose) and 6 weeks after treatment start. Median T cell yield from blood was roughly 140,000.

Data came from immunoSEQ multiplex PCR; TCRdb stores just in-frame clones and leaves some out. The table shows 60,000 to 85,000 clones, with roughly 90% occurring only once. The rearrangement joins TRBV7-2 to TRBJ2-7; tentative D call: TRBD2 (6 bases). This receptor was obtained from a woman aged 70-85 years with urothelial cancer. This material consisted of PBMCs, taken around atezolizumab (anti-PD-L1) treatment. The CDR3 DNA follows: TGTGCCAGCAGCTATCCCGGGACTCCCGCCATGTACGAGCAGTACTTC. As protein: CASSYPGTPAMYEQYF.